This entry describes one T cell receptor beta chain. What it binds is not known. This record belongs to a study of PD-1 blockade in classical Hodgkin lymphoma. Sequenced by immunoSEQ multiplex PCR; TCRdb stores in-frame clones only, minus some. The table has about 25,000 clones, roughly 80% seen once; the top ten hold 2.5% to 3.5%. Whole-study findings and limits: Patients who began taking nivolumab under 1 year after ASCT were left out. Undefined causes, possibly disease activity or prior therapy, underlie the repertoire differences.

Time point of the sample: cycle 4 day 1 (C4D1), after five to seven weeks of nivolumab. Brentuximab vedotin exposure varied among the patients, all of whom had relapsed after autologous stem cell transplantation. The study purified CD4+ T cells from thawed PBMCs using magnetic negative selection. Germline loops: CDR1 LGHNA, CDR2 YSLEER. Trimming removed 0 bases from V and 2 bases from J, with 13 bases in between. The CDR3 covers 16 residues. This chain links TRBV4-3 with TRBJ1-2; weak D call: TRBD1 (6 bases). The clonotype was recovered from a human donor with classical Hodgkin lymphoma. The material sequenced was CD4+ T cells from blood, taken before the fourth cycle of nivolumab. DNA for the CDR3: TGCGCCAGCAGCCAAGATTTATCAGGGGAGAACTATGGCTACACCTTC. This codes for CASSQDLSGENYGYTF.